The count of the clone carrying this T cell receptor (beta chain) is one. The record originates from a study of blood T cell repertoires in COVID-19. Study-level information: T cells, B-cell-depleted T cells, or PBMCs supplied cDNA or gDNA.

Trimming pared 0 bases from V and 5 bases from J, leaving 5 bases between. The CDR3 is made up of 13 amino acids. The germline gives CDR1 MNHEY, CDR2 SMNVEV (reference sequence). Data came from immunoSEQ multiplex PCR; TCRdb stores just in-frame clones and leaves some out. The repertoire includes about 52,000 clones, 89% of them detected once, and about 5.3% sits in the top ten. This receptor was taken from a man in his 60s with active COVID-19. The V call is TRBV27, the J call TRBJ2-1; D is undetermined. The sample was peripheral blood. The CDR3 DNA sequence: TGTGCCAGCAGTTTATCGTCTAACAATGAGCAGTTCTTC. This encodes CASSLSSNNEQFF.